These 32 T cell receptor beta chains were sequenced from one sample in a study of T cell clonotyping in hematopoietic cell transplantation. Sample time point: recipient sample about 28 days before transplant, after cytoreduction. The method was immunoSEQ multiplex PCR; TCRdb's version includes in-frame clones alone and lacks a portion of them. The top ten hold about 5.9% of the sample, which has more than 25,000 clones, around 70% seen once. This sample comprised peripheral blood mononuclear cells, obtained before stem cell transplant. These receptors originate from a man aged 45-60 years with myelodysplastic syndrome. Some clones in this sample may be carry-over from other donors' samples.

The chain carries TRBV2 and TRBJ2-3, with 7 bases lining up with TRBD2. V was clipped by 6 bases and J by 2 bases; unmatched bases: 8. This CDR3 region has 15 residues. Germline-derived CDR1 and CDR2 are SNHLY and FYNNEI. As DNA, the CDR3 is TGTGCCAGCAGAGCCTCTCAGCGGGACACAGATACGCAGTATTTT. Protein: CASRASQRDTDTQYF.

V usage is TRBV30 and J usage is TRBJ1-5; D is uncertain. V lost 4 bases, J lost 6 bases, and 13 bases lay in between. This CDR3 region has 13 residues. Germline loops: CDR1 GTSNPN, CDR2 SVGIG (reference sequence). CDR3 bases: TGTGCCTGGAACCGGGGAGGAGGTCAGCCCCAGCATTTT. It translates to CAWNRGGGQPQHF.

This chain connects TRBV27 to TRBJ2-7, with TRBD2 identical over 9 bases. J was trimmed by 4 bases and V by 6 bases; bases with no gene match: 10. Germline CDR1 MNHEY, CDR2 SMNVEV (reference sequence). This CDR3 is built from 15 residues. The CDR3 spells CASSYTGTSTYEQYF. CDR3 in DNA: TGTGCCAGCAGCTATACCGGGACTAGCACATACGAGCAGTACTTC.

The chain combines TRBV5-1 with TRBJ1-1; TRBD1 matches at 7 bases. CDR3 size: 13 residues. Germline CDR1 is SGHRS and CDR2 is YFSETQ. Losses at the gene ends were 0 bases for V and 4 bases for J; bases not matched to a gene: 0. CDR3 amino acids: CASSLDRGTEAFF. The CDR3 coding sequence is TGCGCCAGCAGCTTGGACAGGGGCACTGAAGCTTTCTTT.

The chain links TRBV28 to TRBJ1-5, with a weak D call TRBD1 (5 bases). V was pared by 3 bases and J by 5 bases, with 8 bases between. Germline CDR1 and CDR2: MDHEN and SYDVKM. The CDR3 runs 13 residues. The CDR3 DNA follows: TGTGCCAGCAGTTTCAGGGTGTATCAGCCCCAGCATTTT. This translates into CASSFRVYQPQHF.

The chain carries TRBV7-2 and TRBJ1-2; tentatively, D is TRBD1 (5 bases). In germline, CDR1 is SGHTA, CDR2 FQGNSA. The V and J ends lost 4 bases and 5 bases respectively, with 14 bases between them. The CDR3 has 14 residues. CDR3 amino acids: CASSSFPGLYGYTF. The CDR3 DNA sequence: TGTGCCAGCAGCTCCTTCCCAGGGTTATATGGCTACACCTTC.

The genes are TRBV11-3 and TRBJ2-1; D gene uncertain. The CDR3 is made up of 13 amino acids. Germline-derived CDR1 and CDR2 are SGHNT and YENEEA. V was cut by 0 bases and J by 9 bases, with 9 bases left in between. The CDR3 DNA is TGTGCCAGCAGCTTAGAATCGTGGGGTGAGCAGTTCTTC. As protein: CASSLESWGEQFF.

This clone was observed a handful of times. The CDR3 sequence: CASTTSGLLDEQYF. The CDR3 nucleotides read TGTGCCAGCACCACTAGCGGTCTTTTGGACGAGCAGTACTTC. The chain recombines TRBV11-2 with TRBJ2-7, with 8 positions matching TRBD2. Per the germline V gene, CDR1 is SGHAT and CDR2 is FQNNGV. Trimming cost V 7 bases and J 5 bases; bases outside gene matches: 10. CDR3 length: 14 residues.

CDR3: CASTPFSNMNTEAFF. The CDR3 region has the DNA TGTGCCAGCACCCCATTCTCCAATATGAACACTGAAGCTTTCTTT. The genes are TRBV27 and TRBJ1-1; unclear D gene. Germline V gene sequence: CDR1 MNHEY, CDR2 SMNVEV (reference sequence). The V end lost 7 bases, the J end lost 0 bases, and 15 bases lay between the germline ends. The CDR3 has 15 residues.

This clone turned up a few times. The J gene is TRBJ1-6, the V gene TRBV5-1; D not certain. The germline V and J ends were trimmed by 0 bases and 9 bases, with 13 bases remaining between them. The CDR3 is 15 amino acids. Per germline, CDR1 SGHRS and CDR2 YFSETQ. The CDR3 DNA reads TGCGCCAGCAGCTTGGTTGGGATGGATGGTTCACCCCTCCACTTT. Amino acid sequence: CASSLVGMDGSPLHF. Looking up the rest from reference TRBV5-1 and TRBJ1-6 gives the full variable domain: KAGVTQTPRYLIKTRGQQVTLSCSPISGHRSVSWYQQTPGQGLQFLFEYFSETQRNKGNFPGRFSGRQFSNSRSEMNVSTLELGDSALYLCASSLVGMDGSPLHFGNGTRLTVT.

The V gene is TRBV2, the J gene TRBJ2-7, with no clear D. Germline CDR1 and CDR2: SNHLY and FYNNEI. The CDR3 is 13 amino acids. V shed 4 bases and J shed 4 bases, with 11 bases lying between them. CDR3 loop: CASSVLGSYEQYF. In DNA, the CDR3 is TGTGCCAGCAGTGTATTGGGCTCTTACGAGCAGTACTTC.

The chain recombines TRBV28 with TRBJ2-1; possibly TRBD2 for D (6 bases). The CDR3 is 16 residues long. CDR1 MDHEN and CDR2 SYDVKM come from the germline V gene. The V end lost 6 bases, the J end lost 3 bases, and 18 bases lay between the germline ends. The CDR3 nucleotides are TGTGCCAGCAGCCCTGGGGCGGGACCATACTACAATGAGCAGTTCTTC. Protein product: CASSPGAGPYYNEQFF.

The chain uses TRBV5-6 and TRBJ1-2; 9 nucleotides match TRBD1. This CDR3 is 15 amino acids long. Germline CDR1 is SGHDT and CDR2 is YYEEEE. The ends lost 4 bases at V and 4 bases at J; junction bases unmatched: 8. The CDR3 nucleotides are TGTGCCAGCAGCACACCGGGACAGGGAATCTATGGCTACACCTTC. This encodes CASSTPGQGIYGYTF.

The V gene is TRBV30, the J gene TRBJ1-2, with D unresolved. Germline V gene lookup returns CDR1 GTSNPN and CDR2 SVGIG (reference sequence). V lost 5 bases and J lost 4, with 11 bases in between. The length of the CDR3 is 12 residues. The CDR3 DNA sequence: TGTGCCTGGGAGGCGGGTAGCTATGGCTACACCTTC. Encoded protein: CAWEAGSYGYTF. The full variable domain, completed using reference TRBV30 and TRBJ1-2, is SQTIHQWPATLVQPVGSPLSLECTVEGTSNPNLYWYRQAAGRGLQLLFYSVGIGQISSEVPQNLSASRPQDRQFILSSKKLLLSDSGFYLCAWEAGSYGYTFGSGTRLTVV.

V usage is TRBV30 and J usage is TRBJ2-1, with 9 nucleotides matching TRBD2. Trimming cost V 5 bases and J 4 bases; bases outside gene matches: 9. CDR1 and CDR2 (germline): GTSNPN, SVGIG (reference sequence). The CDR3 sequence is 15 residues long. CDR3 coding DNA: TGTGCCTGGGGACCCCCTAGCGGGGATTACAATGAGCAGTTCTTC. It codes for CAWGPPSGDYNEQFF.

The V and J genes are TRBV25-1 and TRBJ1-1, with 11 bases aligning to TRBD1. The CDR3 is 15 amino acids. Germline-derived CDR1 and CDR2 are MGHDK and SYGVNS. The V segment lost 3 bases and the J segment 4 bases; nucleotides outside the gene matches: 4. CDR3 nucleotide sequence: TGTGCCAGCAGTGATCGGGGACAGGGGGGCACTGAAGCTTTCTTT. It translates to CASSDRGQGGTEAFF. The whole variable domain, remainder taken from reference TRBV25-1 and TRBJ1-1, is EADIYQTPRYLVIGTGKKITLECSQTMGHDKMYWYQQDPGMELHLIHYSYGVNSTEKGDLSSESTVSRIRTEHFPLTLESARPSHTSQYLCASSDRGQGGTEAFFGQGTRLTVV.

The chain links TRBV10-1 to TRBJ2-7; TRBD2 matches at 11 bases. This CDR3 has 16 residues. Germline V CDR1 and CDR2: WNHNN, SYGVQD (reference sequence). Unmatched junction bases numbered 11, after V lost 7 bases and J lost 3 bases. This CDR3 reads CASNSTSGAAYYEQYF. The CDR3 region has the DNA TGCGCCAGCAATTCGACTAGCGGGGCCGCATACTACGAGCAGTACTTC.

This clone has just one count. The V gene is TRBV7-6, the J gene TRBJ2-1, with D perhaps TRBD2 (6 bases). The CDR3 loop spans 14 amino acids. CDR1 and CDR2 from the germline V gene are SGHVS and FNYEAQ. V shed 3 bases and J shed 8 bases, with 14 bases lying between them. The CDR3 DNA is TGTGCCAGCAGCTTGAATGTAGGGGAGGATGAGCAGTTCTTC. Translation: CASSLNVGEDEQFF.

The CDR3 coding sequence is TGTGCCAGCAGTGAAGCGTGGGGTAGCGGGGGACAAGAGACCCAGTACTTC. It yields the protein CASSEAWGSGGQETQYF. The chain links TRBV6-1 to TRBJ2-5, with 9 bases aligning to TRBD2. The CDR3 loop spans 17 amino acids. The V segment lost 0 bases and the J segment 2 bases; nucleotides outside the gene matches: 7. The germline CDR1 and CDR2 sequences are MNHNS and SASEGT.

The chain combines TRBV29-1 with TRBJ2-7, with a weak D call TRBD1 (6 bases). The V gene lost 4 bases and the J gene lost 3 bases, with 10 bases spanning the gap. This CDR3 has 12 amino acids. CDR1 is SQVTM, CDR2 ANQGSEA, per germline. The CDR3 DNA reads TGCAGCGTTGTCAGGGGACACTACGAGCAGTACTTC. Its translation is CSVVRGHYEQYF.

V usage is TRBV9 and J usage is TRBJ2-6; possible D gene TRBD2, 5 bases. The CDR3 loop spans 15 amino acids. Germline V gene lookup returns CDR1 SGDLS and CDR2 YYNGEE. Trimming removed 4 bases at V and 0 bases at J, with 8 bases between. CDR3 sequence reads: CASSPGSSGANVLTF. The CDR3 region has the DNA TGTGCCAGCAGCCCGGGGAGCTCTGGGGCCAACGTCCTGACTTTC.

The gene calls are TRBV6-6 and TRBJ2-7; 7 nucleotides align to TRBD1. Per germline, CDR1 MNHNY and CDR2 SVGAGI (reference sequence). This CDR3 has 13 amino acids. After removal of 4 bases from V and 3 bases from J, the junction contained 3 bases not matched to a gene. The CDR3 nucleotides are TGTGCCAGCAGTTCTAGACAGGGCTACGAGCAGTACTTC. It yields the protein CASSSRQGYEQYF.

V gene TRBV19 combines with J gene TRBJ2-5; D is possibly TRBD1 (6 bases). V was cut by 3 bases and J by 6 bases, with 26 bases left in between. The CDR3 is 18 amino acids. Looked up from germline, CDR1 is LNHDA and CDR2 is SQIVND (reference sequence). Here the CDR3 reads CASSMNSGGVTGEKTQYF. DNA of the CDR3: TGTGCCAGTAGTATGAACAGTGGGGGCGTGACTGGGGAAAAGACCCAGTACTTC.

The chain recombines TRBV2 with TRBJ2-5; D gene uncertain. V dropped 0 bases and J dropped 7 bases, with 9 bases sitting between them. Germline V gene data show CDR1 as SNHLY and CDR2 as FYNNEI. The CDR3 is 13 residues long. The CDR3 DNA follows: TGTGCCAGCAGTGAAGCTAGGACGGGGACCCAGTACTTC. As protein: CASSEARTGTQYF.

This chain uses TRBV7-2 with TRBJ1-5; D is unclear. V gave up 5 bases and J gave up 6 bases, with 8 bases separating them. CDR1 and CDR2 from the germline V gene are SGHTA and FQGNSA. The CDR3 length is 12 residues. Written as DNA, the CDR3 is TGTGCCAGCAGCCCATACAGTCAGCCCCAGCATTTT. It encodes CASSPYSQPQHF. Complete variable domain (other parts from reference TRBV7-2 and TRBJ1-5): GAGVSQSPSNKVTEKGKDVELRCDPISGHTALYWYRQSLGQGLEFLIYFQGNSAPDKSGLPSDRFSAERTGGSVSTLTIQRTQQEDSAVYLCASSPYSQPQHFGDGTRLSIL.

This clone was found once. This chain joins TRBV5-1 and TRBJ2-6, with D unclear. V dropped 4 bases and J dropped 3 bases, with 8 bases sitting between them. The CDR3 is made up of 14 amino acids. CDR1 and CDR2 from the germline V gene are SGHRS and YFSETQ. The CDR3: CASSPGGGANVLTF. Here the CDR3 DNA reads TGCGCCAGCAGCCCGGGTGGTGGGGCCAACGTCCTGACTTTC.

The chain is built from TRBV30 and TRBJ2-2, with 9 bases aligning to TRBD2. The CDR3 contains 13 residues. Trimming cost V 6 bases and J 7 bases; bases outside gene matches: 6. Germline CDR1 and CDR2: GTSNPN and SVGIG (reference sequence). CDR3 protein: CACAGGPGGELFF. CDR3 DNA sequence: TGTGCCTGTGCGGGAGGGCCGGGCGGGGAGCTGTTTTTT.

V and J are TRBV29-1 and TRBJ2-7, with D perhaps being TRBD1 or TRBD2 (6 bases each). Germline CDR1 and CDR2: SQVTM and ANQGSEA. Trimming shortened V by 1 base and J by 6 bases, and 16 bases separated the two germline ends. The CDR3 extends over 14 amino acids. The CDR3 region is CSVEGAGEVGEQYF. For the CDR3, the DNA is TGCAGCGTTGAAGGGGCAGGGGAGGTAGGCGAGCAGTACTTC.

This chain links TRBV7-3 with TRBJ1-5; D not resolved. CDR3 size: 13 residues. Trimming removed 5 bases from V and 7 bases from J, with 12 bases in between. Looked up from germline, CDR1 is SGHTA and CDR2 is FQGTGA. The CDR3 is CASSLQIDQPQHF. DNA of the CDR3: TGTGCCAGCAGCCTACAAATAGACCAGCCCCAGCATTTT.

CDR3 sequence reads: CASSFNRAYEQYF. The CDR3 nucleotides read TGTGCCAGCAGCTTCAACAGGGCCTACGAGCAGTACTTC. The gene calls are TRBV11-3 and TRBJ2-7, with TRBD1 as a possible D gene (6 bases). Per the germline V gene, CDR1 is SGHNT and CDR2 is YENEEA. Trimming removed 3 bases from V and 2 bases from J, with 8 bases in between. The CDR3 has 13 residues.

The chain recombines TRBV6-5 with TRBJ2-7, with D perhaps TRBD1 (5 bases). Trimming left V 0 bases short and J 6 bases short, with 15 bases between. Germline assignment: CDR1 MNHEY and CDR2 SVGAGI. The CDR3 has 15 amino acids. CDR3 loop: CASSYSASPGIEQYF. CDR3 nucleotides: TGTGCCAGCAGTTACTCGGCGTCCCCAGGGATCGAGCAGTACTTC.

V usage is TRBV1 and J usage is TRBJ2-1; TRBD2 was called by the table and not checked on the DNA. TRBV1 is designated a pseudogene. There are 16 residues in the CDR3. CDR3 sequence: CTSSRMPPEATYEQFF. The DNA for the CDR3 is TGCACCAGCAGTCGAATGCCTCCGGAGGCTACCTATGAGCAGTTCTTC.